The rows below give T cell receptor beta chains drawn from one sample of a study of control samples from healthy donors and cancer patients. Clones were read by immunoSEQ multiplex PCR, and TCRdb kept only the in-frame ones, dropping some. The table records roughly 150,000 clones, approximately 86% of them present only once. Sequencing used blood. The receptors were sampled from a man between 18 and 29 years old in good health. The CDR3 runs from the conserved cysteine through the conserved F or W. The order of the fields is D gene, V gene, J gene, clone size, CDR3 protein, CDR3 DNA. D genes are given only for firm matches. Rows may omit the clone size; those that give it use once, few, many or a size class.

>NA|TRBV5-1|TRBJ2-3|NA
CASSLGDTQYF
TGCGCCAGCAGCTTGGGGGATACGCAGTATTTT
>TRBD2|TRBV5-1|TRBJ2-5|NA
CASSLEAGGNQETQYF
TGCGCCAGCAGCTTGGAAGCGGGGGGGAACCAGGAGACCCAGTACTTC
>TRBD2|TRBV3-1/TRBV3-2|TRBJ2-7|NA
CASSPGTSGTYEQYF
TGTGCCAGCAGCCCAGGGACTAGCGGTACCTACGAGCAGTACTTC
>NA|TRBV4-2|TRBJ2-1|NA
CASRPLEGGPVGEQFF
TGTGCCAGCAGACCCTTAGAGGGGGGGCCGGTCGGTGAGCAGTTCTTC
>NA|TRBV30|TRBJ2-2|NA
CAWSTGNTGELFF
TGTGCCTGGAGCACAGGGAACACCGGGGAGCTGTTTTTT
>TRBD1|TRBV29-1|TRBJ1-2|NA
CSVRNPGQGPNTNYGYTF
TGCAGCGTTCGAAATCCGGGACAGGGGCCAAATACTAACTATGGCTACACCTTC
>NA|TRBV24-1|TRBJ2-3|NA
CATSQVDRGTDTQYF
TGTGCCACCAGCCAGGTAGACCGCGGAACAGATACGCAGTATTTT
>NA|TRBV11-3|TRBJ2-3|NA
CASSLSSLEDTQYF
TGTGCCAGCAGCTTAAGCTCACTAGAAGATACGCAGTATTTT
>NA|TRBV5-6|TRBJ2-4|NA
CASSFRGRGKNIQYF
TGTGCCAGCAGCTTTCGAGGGAGAGGCAAAAACATTCAGTACTTC
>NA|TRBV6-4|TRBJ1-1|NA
CASSAGNSMGTEAFF
TGTGCCAGCAGCGCAGGGAACTCTATGGGCACTGAAGCTTTCTTT
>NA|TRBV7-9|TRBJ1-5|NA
CASSFGQGGNQPQHF
TGTGCCAGCAGCTTTGGTCAGGGAGGCAATCAGCCCCAGCATTTT
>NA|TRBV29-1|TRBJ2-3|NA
CSVRQSDADTQYF
TGCAGCGTTCGACAGTCGGATGCGGATACGCAGTATTTT
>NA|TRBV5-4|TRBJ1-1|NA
CASSLLGYRGNTEAFF
TGTGCCAGCAGCTTGTTAGGGTATAGGGGGAACACTGAAGCTTTCTTT
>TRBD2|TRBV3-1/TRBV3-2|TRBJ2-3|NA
CASSRRTSGGSVDTQYF
TGTGCCAGCAGCCGACGGACTAGCGGGGGGTCGGTAGATACGCAGTATTTT
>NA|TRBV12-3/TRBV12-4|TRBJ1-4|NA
CASSLGGNEKLFF
TGTGCCAGCAGTTTGGGGGGTAATGAAAAACTGTTTTTT
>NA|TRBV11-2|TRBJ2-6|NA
CASTLFGGPSGANVLTF
TGTGCCAGCACCCTATTCGGAGGGCCCTCTGGGGCCAACGTCCTGACTTTC
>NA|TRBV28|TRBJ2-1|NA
CASSFLVGSVEQFF
TGTGCCAGCAGTTTTCTCGTTGGTAGCGTCGAGCAGTTCTTC
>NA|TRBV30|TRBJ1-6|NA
CAWSSTVAPLRSPLHF
TGTGCCTGGAGTTCGACAGTGGCCCCCTTACGTTCACCCCTCCACTTT
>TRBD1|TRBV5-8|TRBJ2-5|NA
CASSLQGEETQYF
TGTGCCAGCAGCTTACAGGGGGAAGAGACCCAGTACTTC
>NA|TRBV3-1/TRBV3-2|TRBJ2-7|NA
CASSQDLGSEQYF
TGTGCCAGCAGCCAAGATTTAGGATCCGAGCAGTACTTC
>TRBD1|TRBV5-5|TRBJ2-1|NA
CASSLSGTGTTMGFF
TGTGCCAGCAGCTTGAGCGGGACAGGGACTACAATGGGTTTCTTC
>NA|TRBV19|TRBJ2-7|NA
CASSMGVLGAYEQYF
TGTGCCAGTAGTATGGGCGTCCTAGGCGCGTACGAGCAGTACTTC
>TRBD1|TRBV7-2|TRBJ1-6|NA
CASSRDRGENSPLHF
TGTGCCAGCAGCCGGGACAGGGGTGAGAATTCACCCCTCCACTTT
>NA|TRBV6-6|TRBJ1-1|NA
CASIRRENTEAFF
TGTGCCAGTATCCGAAGGGAGAACACTGAAGCTTTCTTT
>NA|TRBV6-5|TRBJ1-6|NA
CASSSIRGSNSPLHF
TGTGCCAGCAGCAGCATACGGGGAAGCAATTCACCCCTCCACTTT
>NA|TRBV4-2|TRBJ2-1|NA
CASSPLQTGYNEQFF
TGTGCCAGCAGCCCCCTCCAGACAGGATACAATGAGCAGTTCTTC
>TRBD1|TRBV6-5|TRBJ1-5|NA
CASSRQGFRPQPQHF
TGTGCCAGCAGTCGACAGGGATTTCGGCCCCAGCCCCAGCATTTT
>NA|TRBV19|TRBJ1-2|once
CASSIARGRAYGYTF
TGTGCCAGTAGTATAGCCCGGGGGCGAGCCTATGGCTACACCTTC
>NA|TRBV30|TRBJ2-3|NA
CAWSVGGSDTDTQYF
TGTGCCTGGAGCGTGGGGGGATCGGACACAGATACGCAGTATTTT
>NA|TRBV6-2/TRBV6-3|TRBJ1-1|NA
CASSYWGSKANTEAFF
TGTGCCAGCAGTTACTGGGGATCAAAGGCGAACACTGAAGCTTTCTTT
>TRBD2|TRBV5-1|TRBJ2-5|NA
CASGLAGRIQETQYF
TGCGCCAGCGGACTAGCGGGGCGAATACAAGAGACCCAGTACTTC
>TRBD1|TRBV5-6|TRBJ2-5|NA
CASSPGTGKETQYF
TGTGCCAGCAGCCCTGGGACAGGGAAAGAGACCCAGTACTTC
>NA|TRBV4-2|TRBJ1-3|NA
CASSQGGYSGNTIYF
TGTGCCAGCAGCCAAGGCGGGTATTCTGGAAACACCATATATTTT
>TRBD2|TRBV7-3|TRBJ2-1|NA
CASSLIGPSGDNEQFF
TGTGCCAGCAGCTTAATTGGTCCTAGCGGGGACAATGAGCAGTTCTTC
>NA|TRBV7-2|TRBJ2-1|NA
CASSRGGSGNEQFF
TGTGCCAGCAGCCGCGGGGGCTCGGGGAATGAGCAGTTCTTC
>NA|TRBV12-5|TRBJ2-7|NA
CASGLRGLLGQYF
TGTGCTAGTGGTTTGAGGGGCCTCCTCGGGCAGTACTTC
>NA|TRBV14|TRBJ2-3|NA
CASSQDGDSTDTQYF
TGTGCCAGCAGCCAAGATGGAGACAGCACAGATACGCAGTATTTT
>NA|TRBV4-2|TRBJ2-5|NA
CASSQVGRAQETQYF
TGTGCCAGCAGCCAAGTTGGTCGGGCCCAAGAGACCCAGTACTTC
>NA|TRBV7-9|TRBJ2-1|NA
CASDNEQFF
TGTGCCAGTGACAATGAGCAGTTCTTC
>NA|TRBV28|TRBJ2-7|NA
CASSLLQGTNEQYF
TGTGCCAGCAGTTTACTCCAGGGGACAAACGAGCAGTACTTC
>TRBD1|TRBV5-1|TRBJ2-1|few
CASRYDAGGPEQFF
TGCGCCAGCAGGTACGACGCAGGGGGTCCTGAGCAGTTCTTC
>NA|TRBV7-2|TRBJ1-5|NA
CASSLVPGGNQPQHF
TGTGCCAGCAGCCTCGTCCCGGGGGGCAATCAGCCCCAGCATTTT
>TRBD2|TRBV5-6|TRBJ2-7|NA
CASSGGVGTYEQYF
TGTGCCAGCAGTGGGGGGGTCGGAACCTACGAGCAGTACTTC
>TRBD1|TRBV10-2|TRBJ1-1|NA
CASSEGTGGLNTEAFF
TGCGCCAGCAGTGAGGGGACAGGGGGGCTGAACACTGAAGCTTTCTTT